This entry is about one T cell receptor (beta chain). Its antigen is still unknown. Base qualities are missing; no much larger clone stands one base away. One collaborating source in Seattle enrolled patients while the patients were actively infected and followed the patients over time throughout the course of disease. The collaborating institutions used their own protocols to collect whole blood in K2EDTA tubes. For TCRbeta analysis, collaborators shipped samples as frozen whole blood, isolated PBMCs, or DNA extracted from either of those sample types. These data belong to a study of blood T cell repertoires in COVID-19 (dated by TCRdb to the early 2020s). Regarding the complete study: The collaborator samples originated in the United States, Italy and Spain and spanned the acute and convalescent phases of COVID-19. Samples came from the ongoing ImmuneRACE study (first 160 participants) plus 1,254 subjects from 6 global collaborators. The sample metadata nearly always contained a de-identified subject ID, COVID-19 status, age in years and sex. The material from the prospective study consisted of cDNA or gDNA derived from T cells, B-cell-depleted T cells, or PBMCs. Where HLA class I and class II types were available, the types were taken from metadata supplied by the sample provider, not from assay-based typing. The repertoires were made available in a free public database intended to serve as a resource for research on the immune response to SARS-CoV-2. Subjects who had been exposed to COVID-19, were actively infected with it, or had recovered from it provided the deeply sampled blood TCRbeta repertoires that made up the dataset.

The germline V gene sets CDR1 to KGHSH and CDR2 to LQKENI. V is trimmed back by 2 bases and J by 4 bases, and the junction contains 8 bases that no gene match accounts for. Measured from the cysteine to the phenylalanine, the CDR3 is 16 residues long. This entry keeps only the CDR3 DNA: 48 bases, framed from base 1. Broader findings and caveats from the paper: The amount of clinical and demographic metadata varied by source and participant and was provided uncurated.

TCRbeta CDR3 regions were amplified from genomic DNA using the immunoSEQ Assay, a bias-controlled multiplex PCR. Turning to the authors' computational methods: The number of nucleated cells in each sample was estimated by amplification of reference gene primers within the assay. To quantify the absolute abundance of each unique TCRbeta CDR3 rearrangement, sequence reads were collapsed and filtered. Productive Simpson clonality was computed per sample as the square root of Simpson's diversity index over productive rearrangements. Here the immuneACCESS table is served through TCRdb, limited to in-frame sequences with V and J called. Missing clones are a known gap in these copies; in checked studies unresolved V genes cover under half, and the rest lacks a known reason. The DNA gave D and trimming, while V, J and clone size come from that table. This sample comprises about 310,000 clones, roughly 89% of them detected only once. The ten largest clones represent under 1.1% of the sample.

This sequence uses TRBV18 and TRBJ2-5; a stretch of 9 junction bases matches TRBD1. Material for sequencing was peripheral blood. This receptor was taken from a woman in her thirties or forties with COVID-19, enrolled during active disease. In nucleotides, the sequence is TGTGCCAGCTCACCAGGTAACAGGGGGCTTCGAGAGACCCAGTACTTC. Translated, it reads CASSPGNRGLRETQYF.